This note documents a single T cell receptor (beta chain) sequence. The sample belongs to a study of cytomegalovirus exposure and HLA in healthy donors. The CDR3 contains 15 residues. V was trimmed by 1 base and J by 5 bases, leaving 14 bases between them. CDR1 is SSHAT and CDR2 is FNYEAQ in the germline V gene (reference sequence). A multiplex PCR was run with 60 Vbeta primers and 13 Jbeta primers. The method was immunoSEQ multiplex PCR; TCRdb's version includes in-frame clones alone and lacks a portion of them. The table lists 150,000 to 200,000 clones, approximately 82% of them singletons, with about 2.2% in the top ten.

The TCR sequence derives from a woman aged 25 to 39 in good health and CMV-seronegative. This chain links TRBV7-7 with TRBJ2-5; a possible D gene is TRBD2 (6 bases). Sequences were obtained from PBMCs. The CDR3 bases are TGTGCCAGCAGCTTAGGAGGAGGGGCCGGTGAGACCCAGTACTTC. Translation: CASSLGGGAGETQYF.